What follows describes a single TCR beta chain. Antigen unknown. Treatment defined: some 20 received Ad26.COV2.S at low or high dose, single or two shots; about 5 received placebo; per-sample allocation not given. Repertoires come from day 63 after the first vaccine or placebo injection. The data stem from a study of Ad26.COV2.S vaccination and SARS-CoV-2 variants. The protocol was immunoSEQ multiplex PCR, while the TCRdb copy is restricted to in-frame clones and leaves out a portion. The data show roughly 410,000 clones, about 80% seen once. The CDR3 sequence is 13 residues long. After removal of 5 bases from V and 8 bases from J, the junction contained 7 bases not matched to a gene. CDR1 is SEHNR, CDR2 FQNEAQ, per germline (reference sequence). Broader study findings: Placebo recipients trailed vaccine recipients in spike-specific TCR breadth.

The TCR was taken from a person between 18 and 60 years old who received the Ad26.COV2.S COVID-19 vaccine or a placebo. This material consisted of peripheral blood, taken in a trial of Ad26.COV2.S vaccine versus placebo. The chain uses TRBV7-9 and TRBJ1-1; 8 bases line up with TRBD1. The CDR3 reads CASSPQGALEAFF. In DNA form, the CDR3 reads TGTGCCAGCAGCCCTCAGGGGGCGCTCGAAGCTTTCTTT. Based on the CDR3 plus reference TRBV7-9 and TRBJ1-1, the full variable domain is DTGVSQNPRHKITKRGQNVTFRCDPISEHNRLYWYRQTLGQGPEFLTYFQNEAQLEKSRLLSDRFSAERPKGSFSTLEIQRTEQGDSAMYLCASSPQGALEAFFGQGTRLTVV.